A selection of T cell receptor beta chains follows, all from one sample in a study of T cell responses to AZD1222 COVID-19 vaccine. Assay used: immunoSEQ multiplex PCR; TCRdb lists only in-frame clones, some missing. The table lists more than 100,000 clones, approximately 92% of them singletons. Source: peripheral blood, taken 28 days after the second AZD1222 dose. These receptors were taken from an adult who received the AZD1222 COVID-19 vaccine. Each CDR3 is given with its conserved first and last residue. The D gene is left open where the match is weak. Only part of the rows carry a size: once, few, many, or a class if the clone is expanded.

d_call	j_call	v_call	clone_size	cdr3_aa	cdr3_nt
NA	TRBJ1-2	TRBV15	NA	CATSRDRGGLGYTF	TGTGCCACCAGCAGAGATCGGGGTGGGCTGGGCTACACCTTC
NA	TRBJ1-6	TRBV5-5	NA	CASSLEAQYSPLHF	TGTGCCAGCAGCTTGGAAGCACAATATTCACCCCTCCACTTT
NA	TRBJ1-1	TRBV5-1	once	CASSLDFGQSPMNTEAFF	TGCGCCAGCAGCTTGGATTTCGGACAGAGTCCTATGAACACTGAAGCTTTCTTT
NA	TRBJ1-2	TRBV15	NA	CATSVRTTGRGYTF	TGTGCCACCAGCGTACGGACCACCGGTAGAGGCTACACCTTC
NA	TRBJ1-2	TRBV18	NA	CASSPSLQVSGDYGYTF	TGTGCCAGCTCCCCCTCACTCCAGGTATCTGGGGACTATGGCTACACCTTC
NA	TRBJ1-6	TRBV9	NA	CASKNSNNSPLHF	TGTGCCAGCAAGAACAGCAATAATTCACCCCTCCACTTT
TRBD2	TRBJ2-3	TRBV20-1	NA	CSASGLAGPLGQYF	TGCAGTGCTAGTGGCCTAGCGGGGCCACTGGGGCAGTATTTT
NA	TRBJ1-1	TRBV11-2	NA	CASSLGGGSSTEAFF	TGTGCCAGCAGCTTAGGGGGGGGGAGTAGCACTGAAGCTTTCTTT
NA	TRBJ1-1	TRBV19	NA	CASRGGVGMNTEAFF	TGTGCCAGTAGAGGTGGGGTGGGGATGAACACTGAAGCTTTCTTT
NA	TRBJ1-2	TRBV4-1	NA	CASSQAQRGSLSGYTF	TGCGCCAGCAGCCAAGCACAAAGGGGAAGTTTGAGTGGCTACACCTTC
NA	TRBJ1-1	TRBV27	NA	CASSWGGPNTEAFF	TGTGCCAGCAGTTGGGGGGGACCGAACACTGAAGCTTTCTTT
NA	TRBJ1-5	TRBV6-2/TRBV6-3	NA	CASSYRDAGGQPQHF	TGTGCCAGCAGTTACAGGGATGCGGGGGGCCAGCCCCAGCATTTT
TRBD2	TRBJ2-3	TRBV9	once	CASSLLAGELDTQYF	TGTGCCAGCAGCCTTCTAGCGGGAGAACTAGATACGCAGTATTTT
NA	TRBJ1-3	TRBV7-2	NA	CASSLAGTTGNTIYF	TGTGCCAGCAGCTTAGCGGGGACAACAGGAAACACCATATATTTT
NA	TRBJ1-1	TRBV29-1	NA	CSVEEGWSKAFMNTEAFF	TGCAGCGTTGAAGAGGGGTGGAGTAAGGCCTTTATGAACACTGAAGCTTTCTTT
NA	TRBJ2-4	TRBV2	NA	CASSAEEAKNIQYF	TGTGCCAGCAGTGCAGAGGAGGCCAAAAACATTCAGTACTTC
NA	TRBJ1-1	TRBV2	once	CASSEGRAKTEAFF	TGTGCCAGCAGTGAGGGCAGGGCCAAGACTGAAGCTTTCTTT
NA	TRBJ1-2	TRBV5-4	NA	CASSLQGNYGYTF	TGTGCCAGCAGCTTGCAGGGTAACTATGGCTACACCTTC
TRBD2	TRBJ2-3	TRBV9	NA	CASSVRLAGTDTQYF	TGTGCCAGCAGCGTACGGCTAGCGGGAACAGATACGCAGTATTTT
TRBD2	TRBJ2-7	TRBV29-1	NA	CSVTSRAYEQYF	TGCAGCGTGACTAGCCGAGCCTACGAGCAGTACTTC
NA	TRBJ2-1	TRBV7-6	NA	CASSLGTNNEQFF	TGTGCCAGCAGCTTAGGGACTAACAATGAGCAGTTCTTC
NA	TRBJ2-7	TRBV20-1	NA	CSASGIGGYRSYEQYF	TGCAGTGCTAGTGGGATTGGGGGCTACCGCTCCTACGAGCAGTACTTC
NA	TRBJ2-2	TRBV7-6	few	CASSLGQESLNTGELFF	TGTGCCAGCAGCTTAGGACAGGAGTCCTTGAACACCGGGGAGCTGTTTTTT
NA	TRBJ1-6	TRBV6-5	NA	CASSYEGRNSPLHF	TGTGCCAGCAGTTACGAGGGGCGGAATTCACCCCTCCACTTT
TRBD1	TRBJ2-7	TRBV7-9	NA	CASSPAGGPYEQYF	TGTGCCAGCAGCCCAGCAGGGGGCCCCTACGAGCAGTACTTC
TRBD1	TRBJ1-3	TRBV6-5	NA	CASGDSSGNTIYF	TGTGCCAGCGGGGACAGCTCTGGAAACACCATATATTTT
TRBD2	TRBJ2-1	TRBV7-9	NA	CASSLARESGGANEQFF	TGTGCCAGCAGCTTAGCTAGAGAAAGCGGGGGGGCTAATGAGCAGTTCTTC
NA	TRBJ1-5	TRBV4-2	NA	CASSQGDTEFRPQHF	TGTGCCAGCAGCCAAGGCGACACCGAGTTTCGACCCCAGCATTTT
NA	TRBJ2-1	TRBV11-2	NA	CASSRRDGPYNEQFF	TGTGCCAGCAGCCGACGGGACGGACCCTACAATGAGCAGTTCTTC
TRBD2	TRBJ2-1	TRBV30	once	CAWGLAGGHEQFF	TGTGCCTGGGGACTAGCGGGGGGACATGAGCAGTTCTTC
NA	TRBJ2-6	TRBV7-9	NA	CASSLGSGANVLTF	TGTGCCAGCAGCTTAGGGTCCGGGGCCAACGTCCTGACTTTC
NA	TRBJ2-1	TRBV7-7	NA	CASSLDRVYNEQFF	TGTGCTAGCAGTCTCGACAGAGTCTACAATGAGCAGTTCTTC
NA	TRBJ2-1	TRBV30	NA	CAWSLGRAYNEQFF	TGTGCCTGGAGTCTGGGTAGAGCCTACAATGAGCAGTTCTTC
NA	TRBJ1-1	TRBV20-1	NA	CSARTGGHAFF	TGCAGTGCTAGGACGGGGGGCCATGCTTTCTTT
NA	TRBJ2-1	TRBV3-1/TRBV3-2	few	CASSHALGGSSYNEQFF	TGTGCCAGCAGCCATGCCCTAGGGGGGAGCTCCTACAATGAGCAGTTCTTC
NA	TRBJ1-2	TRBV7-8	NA	CASSRFRGDYGYTF	TGTGCCAGCAGTAGATTCCGGGGGGACTATGGCTACACCTTC
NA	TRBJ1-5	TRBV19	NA	CASIVGYGNQPQHF	TGTGCCAGTATCGTGGGGTATGGCAATCAGCCCCAGCATTTT
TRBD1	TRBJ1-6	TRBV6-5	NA	CASRDRGGNSPLHF	TGTGCCAGCAGGGACAGGGGGGGGAATTCACCCCTCCACTTT
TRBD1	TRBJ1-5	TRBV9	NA	CASSVGTGPNQPQHF	TGTGCCAGCAGCGTTGGGACAGGCCCAAATCAGCCCCAGCATTTT
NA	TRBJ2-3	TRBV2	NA	CASSDMTDGADTQYF	TGTGCCAGCAGTGATATGACAGACGGGGCGGATACGCAGTATTTT
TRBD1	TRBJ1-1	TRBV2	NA	CASGSDRGRTEAFF	TGTGCCAGCGGGTCAGACAGGGGTCGCACTGAAGCTTTCTTT